The clone carrying this T cell receptor (beta chain) is medium-sized within its sample. This sample was included in a study of CD4 and CD8 cells across lung adenocarcinoma regions. Germline CDR1 reads SGHTA; CDR2 reads FQGNSA. This CDR3 has 15 residues. The V segment lost 4 bases and the J segment 6 bases; nucleotides outside the gene matches: 6. Samples came from patients with localized non-small cell lung adenocarcinoma. TCRdb redid the calling of the PCR reads with MiXCR, one entry per CDR3 protein. Of approximately 11,000 distinct CDR3 sequences in the sample, approximately 57% were seen once. This sequence joins TRBV7-2 and TRBJ2-1, with 10 bases aligning to TRBD2. This receptor was taken from a female donor with lung adenocarcinoma. The CD4 and CD8 labels of this study may be unreliable. The sequencing input was CD8+ T cells from the center of a lung tumor. The CDR3, as DNA: TGTGCCAGCAGCTCGGGCCTAGCGGGGGTCAATGAGCAGTTCTTC. Protein product: CASSSGLAGVNEQFF.